This TCR beta chain was recorded in a study of T-cell reconstitution after alpha-beta-depleted transplantation in children. Study-wide points: By about two months after transplant, alpha-beta T cells reportedly arose from several hundred graft clones that had expanded. Newly produced T cells mostly provided counts and TCRbeta diversity after one year, as hyperexpanded clones declined. Certain patients had high TCRbeta diversity at day 60, and it came from recipient T cells and thymic progenitors that survived.

In regard to this clonotype: Its specificity is not known.

For TCRbeta, the library was prepared with unique molecular identifiers. One entry per CDR3 protein, called by TCRdb with MiXCR from the PCR reads. The sample carries more than 400,000 distinct CDR3 sequences, 43% recorded once. The TCR sequence derives from a girl under 10 years old with aplastic anemia, due to receive a stem cell transplant. The source was PBMCs, collected before TCRalphabeta/CD19-depleted stem cell transplant.

DNA of the CDR3: TGCGCCAGCAGCCAAGGGTGGGGCAATCAGCCCCAGCATTTT. It codes for CASSQGWGNQPQHF. The rearrangement joins TRBV4-1 to TRBJ1-5; D not certain. The CDR3 is made up of 14 amino acids. Trimming shortened V by 1 base and J by 2 bases, and 6 bases separated the two germline ends. Germline assignment: CDR1 MGHRA and CDR2 YSYEKL.